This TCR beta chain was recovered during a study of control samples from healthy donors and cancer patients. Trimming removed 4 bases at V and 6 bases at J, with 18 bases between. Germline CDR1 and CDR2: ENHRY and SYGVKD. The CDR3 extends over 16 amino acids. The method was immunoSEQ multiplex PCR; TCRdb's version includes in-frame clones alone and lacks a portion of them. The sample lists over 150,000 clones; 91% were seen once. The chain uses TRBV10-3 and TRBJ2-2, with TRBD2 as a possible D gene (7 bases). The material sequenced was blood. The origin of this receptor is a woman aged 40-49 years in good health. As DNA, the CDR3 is TGTGCCATCAGTGCCGGGGAGGGATCAGGGGCCGGGGAGCTGTTTTTT. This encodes CAISAGEGSGAGELFF.